This T cell receptor (beta chain) originates from a study of cytomegalovirus exposure and HLA in healthy donors. The PCR was carried out with 60 Vbeta primers and 13 Jbeta primers. Here immunoSEQ multiplex PCR was the method, and the copy in TCRdb shows in-frame clones only, minus some. The table shows about 170,000 clones, with 55% to 75% occurring only once. Healthy individuals who donated bone marrow served as the donors. With 4 bases clipped from V and 3 bases from J, the junction kept 3 bases outside the gene matches. The CDR3 is 13 residues long. Looked up from germline, CDR1 is SGHDT and CDR2 is YYEEEE. Remarks on this clone: Antigen: not known.

Overall study results and limits: Productive status was seen about 90% or about 30% of the time for most TCR beta V segments in an earlier analysis. For TCR beta chains, V- and J-gene trimming was later linked to a missense DCLRE1C variant. The likely explanation for a cluster of highly shared sequence variants was sequencing artifact.

The sequencing sample was made of PBMCs. This receptor was obtained from a human donor in good health. The chain uses TRBV5-6 and TRBJ2-5, with 7 bases identical to TRBD1. The DNA for the CDR3 is TGTGCCAGCAGCCCGGACAGGAAAGAGACCCAGTACTTC. Its translation: CASSPDRKETQYF.